Each of the 6 T cell receptor beta chains below was sequenced from the same sample in a study of T-cell memory formation after mild COVID-19. One entry per CDR3 protein results from TCRdb running MiXCR on the 5' RACE reads. The table lists hundreds of thousands of distinct CDR3 sequences, 20% of them singletons. Material for sequencing was PBMCs or a T cell subset sorted from them (not recorded which). These receptors were collected from an adult woman who had mild COVID-19 (a few samples of this study predate the infection). Cell type and time point are not known.

A few counts support this clonotype. The chain has TRBV7-6 and TRBJ2-3; D is ambiguous. V was shortened by 1 base and J by 8 bases, with 7 bases between the two germline ends. The CDR3 is made up of 12 amino acids. Germline assignment: CDR1 SGHVS and CDR2 FNYEAQ. As DNA, the CDR3 is TGTGCCAGCAGCTTAGGAACGGGTACGCAGTATTTT. This codes for CASSLGTGTQYF.

This clonotype was seen a few times. The rearrangement links TRBV5-1 to TRBJ2-7, with 7 bases fitting TRBD1. The CDR3 is made up of 15 amino acids. V dropped 4 bases and J dropped 0; count of bases not matched to a gene: 7. Germline loops: CDR1 SGHRS, CDR2 YFSETQ. The CDR3 loop is CASSATGETSYEQYF. The CDR3 coding sequence is TGCGCCAGCAGCGCCACAGGGGAGACCTCCTACGAGCAGTACTTC.

The chain uses TRBV2 and TRBJ2-2, with TRBD2 identical over 7 bases. V shed 6 bases and J 5 bases; nucleotides not matched to a gene: 9. Germline V lookup: CDR1 SNHLY, CDR2 FYNNEI. There are 15 residues in the CDR3. This CDR3 is CASRRGLRRTGELFF. The CDR3 nucleotides read TGTGCCAGCAGGAGGGGACTAAGGAGGACCGGGGAGCTGTTTTTT.

Only a few counts were recorded for this clonotype. The CDR3 DNA reads TGCGCCAGCAGCCAATTCAGCGCCGGGGAGCTGTTTTTT. It yields the protein CASSQFSAGELFF. The chain combines TRBV4-3 with TRBJ2-2, with D uncertain. Germline CDR1 LGHNA, CDR2 YSLEER. This CDR3 has 13 amino acids. Trimming pared 2 bases from V and 6 bases from J, leaving 7 bases between.

CDR3 bases: TGTGCCAGCAGCTTAGTGTATAGTTGGAACACTGAAGCTTTCTTT. Translated: CASSLVYSWNTEAFF. The chain links TRBV7-9 to TRBJ1-1; D is uncertain. The germline V gene encodes CDR1 SEHNR and CDR2 FQNEAQ (reference sequence). Trimming pared 1 base from V and 1 base from J, leaving 10 bases between. This CDR3 has 15 amino acids.

This clonotype was recorded a few times. The chain recombines TRBV21-1 with TRBJ2-3; TRBD1, the D gene given by the table, was not confirmed from the DNA. TRBV21-1 is a documented pseudogene. The CDR3 runs to 16 residues. CDR3 coding DNA: TGTGCCAGCAGCGGTCGCTCGGGGGGTGGCACAGATACGCAGTATTTT. Its translation: CASSGRSGGGTDTQYF.